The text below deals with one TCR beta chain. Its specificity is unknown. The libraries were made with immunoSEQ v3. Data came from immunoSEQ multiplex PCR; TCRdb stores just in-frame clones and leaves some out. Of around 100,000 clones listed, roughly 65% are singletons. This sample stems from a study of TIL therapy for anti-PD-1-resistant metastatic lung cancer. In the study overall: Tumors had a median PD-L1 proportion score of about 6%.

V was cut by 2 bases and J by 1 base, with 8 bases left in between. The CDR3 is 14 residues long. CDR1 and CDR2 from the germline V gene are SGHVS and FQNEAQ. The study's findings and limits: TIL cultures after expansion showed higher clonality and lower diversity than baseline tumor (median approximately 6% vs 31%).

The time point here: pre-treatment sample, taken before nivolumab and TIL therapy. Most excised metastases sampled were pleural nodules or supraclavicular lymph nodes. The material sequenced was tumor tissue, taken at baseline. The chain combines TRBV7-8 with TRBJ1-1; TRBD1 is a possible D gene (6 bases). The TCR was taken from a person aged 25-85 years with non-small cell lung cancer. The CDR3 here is CASSLWTENTEAFF. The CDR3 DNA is TGTGCCAGCAGCTTATGGACAGAGAACACTGAAGCTTTCTTT.